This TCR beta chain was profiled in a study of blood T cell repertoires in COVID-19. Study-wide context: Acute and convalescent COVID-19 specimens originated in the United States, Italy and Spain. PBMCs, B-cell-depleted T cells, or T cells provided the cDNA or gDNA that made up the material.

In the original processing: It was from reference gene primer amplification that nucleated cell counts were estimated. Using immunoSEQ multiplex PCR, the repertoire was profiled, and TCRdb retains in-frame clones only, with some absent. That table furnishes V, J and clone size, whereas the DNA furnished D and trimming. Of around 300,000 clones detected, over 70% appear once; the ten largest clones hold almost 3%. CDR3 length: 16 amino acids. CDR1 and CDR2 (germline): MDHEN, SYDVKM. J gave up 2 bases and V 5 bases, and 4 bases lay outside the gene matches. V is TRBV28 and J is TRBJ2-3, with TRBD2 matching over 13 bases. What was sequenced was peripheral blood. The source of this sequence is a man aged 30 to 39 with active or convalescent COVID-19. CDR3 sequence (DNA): TGTGCCAGCAGTACTACTAGCGGGGGGGCCACAGATACGCAGTATTTT. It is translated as CASSTTSGGATDTQYF.